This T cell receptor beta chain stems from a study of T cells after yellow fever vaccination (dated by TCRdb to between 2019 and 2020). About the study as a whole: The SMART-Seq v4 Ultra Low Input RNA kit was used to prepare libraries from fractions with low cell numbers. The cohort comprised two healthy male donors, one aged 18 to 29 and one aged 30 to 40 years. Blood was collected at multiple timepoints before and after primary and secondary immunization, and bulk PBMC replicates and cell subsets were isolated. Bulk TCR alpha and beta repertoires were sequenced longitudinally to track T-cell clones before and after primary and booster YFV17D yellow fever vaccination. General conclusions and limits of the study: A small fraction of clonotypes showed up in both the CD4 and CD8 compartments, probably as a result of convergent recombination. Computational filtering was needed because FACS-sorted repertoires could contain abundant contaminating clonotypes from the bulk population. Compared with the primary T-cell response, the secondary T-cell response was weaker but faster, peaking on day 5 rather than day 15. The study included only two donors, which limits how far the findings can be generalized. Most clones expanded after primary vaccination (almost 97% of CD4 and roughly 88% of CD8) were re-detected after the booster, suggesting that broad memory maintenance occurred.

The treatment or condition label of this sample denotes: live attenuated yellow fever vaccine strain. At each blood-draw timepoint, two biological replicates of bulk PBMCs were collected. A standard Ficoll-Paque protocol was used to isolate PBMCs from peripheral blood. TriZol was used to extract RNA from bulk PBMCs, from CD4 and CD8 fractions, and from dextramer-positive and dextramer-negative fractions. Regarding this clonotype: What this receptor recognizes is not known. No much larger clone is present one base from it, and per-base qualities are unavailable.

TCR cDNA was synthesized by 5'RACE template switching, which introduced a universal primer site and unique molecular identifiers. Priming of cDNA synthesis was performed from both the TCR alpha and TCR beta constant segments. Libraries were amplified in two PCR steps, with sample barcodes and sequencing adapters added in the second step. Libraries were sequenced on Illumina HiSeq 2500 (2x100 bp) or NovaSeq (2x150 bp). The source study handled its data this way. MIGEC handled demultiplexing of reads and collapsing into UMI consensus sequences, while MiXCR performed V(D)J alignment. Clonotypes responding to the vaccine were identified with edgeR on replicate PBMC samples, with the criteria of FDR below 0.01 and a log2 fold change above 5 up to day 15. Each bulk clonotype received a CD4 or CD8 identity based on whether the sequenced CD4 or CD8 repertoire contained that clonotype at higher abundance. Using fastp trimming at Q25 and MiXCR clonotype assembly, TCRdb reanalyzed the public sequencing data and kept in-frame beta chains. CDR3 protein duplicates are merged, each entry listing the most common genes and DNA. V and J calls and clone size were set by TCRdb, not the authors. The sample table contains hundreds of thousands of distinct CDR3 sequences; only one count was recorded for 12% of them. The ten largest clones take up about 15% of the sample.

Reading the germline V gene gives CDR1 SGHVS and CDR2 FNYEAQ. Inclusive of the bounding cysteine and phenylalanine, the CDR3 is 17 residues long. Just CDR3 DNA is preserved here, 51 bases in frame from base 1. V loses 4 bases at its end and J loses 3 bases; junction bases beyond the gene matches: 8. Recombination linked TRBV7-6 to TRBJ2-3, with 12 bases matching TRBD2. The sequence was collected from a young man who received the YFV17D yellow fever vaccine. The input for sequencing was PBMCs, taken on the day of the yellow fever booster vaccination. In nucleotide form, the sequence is TGTGCCAGCAGCTCCCGGACTAGCGGGATGGGGACAGATACGCAGTATTTT. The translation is CASSSRTSGMGTDTQYF.